The present T cell receptor (beta chain) was sequenced within a study of technical replicates of blood from a few donors. Germline loops: CDR1 MGHDK, CDR2 SYGVNS. CDR3 size: 13 residues. V was pared by 4 bases and J by 0 bases, with 3 bases between. Clones were read by immunoSEQ multiplex PCR, and TCRdb kept only the in-frame ones, dropping some. The sample records approximately 79,000 clones, around 90% being singletons. This sequence joins TRBV25-1 and TRBJ2-2; no reliable D call. This clonotype was obtained from a human donor in good health. The sample taken for sequencing was T cells isolated from PBMCs. The CDR3 region is CASSATNTGELFF. CDR3 DNA: TGTGCCAGCAGTGCCACGAACACCGGGGAGCTGTTTTTT.